This TCR beta chain came from a study of OX40 agonist ivuxolimab in advanced cancers. Study in general: Patients in dose escalation had liver, melanoma, kidney or head and neck cancers.

This clone was detected a few times. Its target is not known. Data came from immunoSEQ multiplex PCR; TCRdb stores just in-frame clones and leaves some out. Of fewer than 60,000 clones in the sample, more than 75% were seen once. CDR3 length equals 13 residues. Germline V gene sequence: CDR1 MNHNS, CDR2 SASEGT. V dropped 5 bases and J dropped 4 bases, with 11 bases sitting between them. Findings and caveats of the study: Also showing low normalized T-cell clonal expansion were some of the nonresponders.

The sample here was CD4+ or CD8+ T cells sorted from blood, taken in a trial of the OX40 agonist ivuxolimab. This TCR was recovered from an adult with an advanced solid tumor such as melanoma, head and neck, liver or kidney cancer. This rearrangement joins TRBV6-1 to TRBJ1-2; tentatively, D is TRBD1 (5 bases). CDR3 protein: CASSKGRLYGYTF. The CDR3, as DNA: TGTGCCAGCAGTAAGGGACGTCTCTATGGCTACACCTTC.